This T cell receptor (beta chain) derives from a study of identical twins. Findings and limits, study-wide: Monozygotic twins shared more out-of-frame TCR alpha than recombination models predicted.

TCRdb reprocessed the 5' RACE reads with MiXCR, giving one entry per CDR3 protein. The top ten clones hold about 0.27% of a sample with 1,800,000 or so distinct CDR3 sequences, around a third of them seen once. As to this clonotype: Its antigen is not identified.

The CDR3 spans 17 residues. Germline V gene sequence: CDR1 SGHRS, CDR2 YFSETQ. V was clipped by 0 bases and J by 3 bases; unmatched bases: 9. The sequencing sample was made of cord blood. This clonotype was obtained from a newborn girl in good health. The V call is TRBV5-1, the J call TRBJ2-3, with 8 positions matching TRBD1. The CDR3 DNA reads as TGCGCCAGCAGCTTGGCGTCCGGGACAGGCCCAACAGATACGCAGTATTTT. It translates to CASSLASGTGPTDTQYF.